The clone carrying this TCR beta chain registers medium-sized by frequency. Its antigen is as yet unknown. This entry is derived from a study of T cell clusters in autoimmune cytopenias. The CDR3 sequence is 15 residues long. Germline V gives CDR1 MNHNS, CDR2 SASEGT. TRB was amplified by touch-down multiplex PCR, primer pools A and B combined. TCRdb reanalyzed the multiplex PCR reads and collapses them to one entry per CDR3 protein, without DNA. The repertoire table contains about 15,000 distinct CDR3 sequences. Overall study results and limits: No experiment has yet validated the function of the T cell clusters defined in silico.

TRB amplification used approximately 250 ng of peripheral blood genomic DNA. The sample comprised peripheral blood. The TCR was taken from a human donor with an autoimmune cytopenia or autoimmune hepatitis (not recorded which). V is TRBV6-1 and J is TRBJ2-2; TCRdb outputs TRBD1, but without DNA this stays unchecked. The CDR3 region is CASSGQGRMDGELFF.